This entry lists 14 T cell receptor beta chains sequenced from one sample in a study of T-cell reconstitution after alpha-beta-depleted transplantation in children. Unique molecular identifiers were incorporated during preparation of the TCRbeta library. MiXCR was run by TCRdb on the PCR reads, yielding one entry per CDR3 protein. This sample has fewer than 550,000 distinct CDR3 sequences, with over 9.5% found just once. Sequenced material: PBMCs, mostly from graft donor cells, taken 180 days after TCRalphabeta/CD19-depleted stem cell transplant. The receptors originated from a female patient aged 2-15 years who had a stem cell transplant for aplastic anemia, so the T cells may come from the graft donor.

This clonotype was detected only a few times. J is TRBJ2-1 and V is TRBV24-1, with a possible D match to TRBD1 (5 bases). V was pared by 3 bases and J by 3 bases, with 17 bases between. CDR3 length: 17 amino acids. The V gene's germline CDR1 is KGHDR and CDR2 SFDVKD. CDR3 DNA sequence: TGTGCCACCAGTGATGGAACAGGCGTTGGAGTCTACAATGAGCAGTTCTTC. Translating it yields CATSDGTGVGVYNEQFF.

A few counts support this clonotype. This chain connects TRBV5-1 to TRBJ2-5; TRBD2 aligns across 15 bases. This CDR3 has 16 residues. Looked up from germline, CDR1 is SGHRS and CDR2 is YFSETQ. J was trimmed by 4 bases and V by 4 bases; bases with no gene match: 5. The CDR3 nucleotides read TGCGCCAGCAGCCCCTGGACTAGCGGGGGGGTAGAGACCCAGTACTTC. As protein: CASSPWTSGGVETQYF.

The J gene is TRBJ2-7, the V gene TRBV9, with 10 bases that match TRBD1. Losses at the gene ends were 4 bases for V and 5 bases for J; bases not matched to a gene: 12. CDR1 and CDR2 (germline): SGDLS, YYNGEE. CDR3 length: 16 amino acids. The CDR3 loop reads CASSHPAGDRGHEQYF. CDR3 bases: TGTGCCAGCAGCCACCCAGCCGGGGACAGGGGACACGAGCAGTACTTC.

The CDR3 nucleotides read TGTGCCAGCTCACAACCGAGGGACACTGAAGCTTTCTTT. Amino acids: CASSQPRDTEAFF. The chain couples TRBV18 to TRBJ1-1; no definite D call. This CDR3 region has 13 residues. Trimming pared 4 bases from V and 3 bases from J, leaving 9 bases between. The germline CDR1 and CDR2 sequences are KGHSH and LQKENI.

This clonotype was recorded at least ten times. The chain uses TRBV25-1 and TRBJ1-1; no reliable D call. Germline CDR1 is MGHDK and CDR2 is SYGVNS. V lost 2 bases and J 1 base, leaving 5 bases between the germline ends. The length of the CDR3 is 13 residues. The DNA of the CDR3 is TGTGCCAGCAGTGAACCAGCGAACACTGAAGCTTTCTTT. Translated: CASSEPANTEAFF.

This clonotype was seen a handful of times. This chain connects TRBV6-1 to TRBJ2-7; 7 bases fit TRBD1. V trimming: 7 bases; J trimming: 9 bases; junction bases outside the gene matches: 15. This CDR3 contains 14 residues. Germline CDR1 MNHNS, CDR2 SASEGT. In DNA form, the CDR3 reads TGTGCCAGCACCCACGCCAGGGGGATATTCGGGCAGTACTTC. It codes for CASTHARGIFGQYF.

This clonotype occurred many times. This rearrangement joins TRBV20-1 to TRBJ2-7; 13 bases agree with TRBD2. This CDR3 contains 16 residues. Germline CDR1 and CDR2: DFQATT and SNEGSKA (reference sequence). Trimming at V came to 5 bases and at J to 0 bases, leaving 7 bases not matched to a gene. CDR3 sequence: CSAVAGTSGASYEQYF. The CDR3 DNA reads as TGCAGTGCTGTCGCCGGGACTAGCGGGGCCTCCTACGAGCAGTACTTC.

The rearrangement links TRBV6-4 to TRBJ1-1; D may be TRBD1 (5 bases). Germline lookup yields CDR1 MRHNA and CDR2 SNTAGT. The CDR3 has 18 amino acids. Trimming shortened V by 5 bases and J by 6 bases, and 28 bases separated the two germline ends. The chain's CDR3 is CASSRSSRDLLLGSEAFF. The CDR3 DNA is TGTGCCAGCAGTAGGTCAAGCAGGGACCTTCTGCTAGGGTCTGAAGCTTTCTTT.

This clonotype was found a few times. A much larger clone lies one base from this, so it may be a read error. The chain is built from TRBV5-6 and TRBJ2-4; 7 nucleotides agree with TRBD1. Germline V lookup: CDR1 SGHDT, CDR2 YYEEEE. The CDR3 consists of 14 residues. The CDR3 loop reads CASSSGQPKNSQYF. CDR3 nucleotide sequence: TGTGCCAGCAGCTCGGGACAGCCCAAAAACAGTCAGTACTTC. Together with reference TRBV5-6 and TRBJ2-4, the CDR3 gives the full variable domain: DAGVTQSPTHLIKTRGQQVTLRCSPKSGHDTVSWYQQALGQGPQFIFQYYEEEERQRGNFPDRFSGHQFPNYSSELNVNALLLGDSALYLCASSSGQPKNSQYFGAGTRLSVL.

This chain joins TRBV7-9 and TRBJ2-7; D perhaps matches TRBD1 (5 bases). Trimming pared 1 base from V and 6 bases from J, leaving 10 bases between. This CDR3 contains 13 residues. Germline values: CDR1 SEHNR, CDR2 FQNEAQ (reference sequence). The CDR3 DNA reads as TGTGCCAGCAGCTTAGGAGGCCAGGGCGAGCAGTACTTC. Translation gives CASSLGGQGEQYF.

The chain carries TRBV11-1 and TRBJ2-2; TRBD2 agrees at 10 bases. The V gene end was trimmed by 4 bases and the J gene end by 4 bases; junction bases not matched to a gene: 9. The V gene's germline CDR1 is SGHAT and CDR2 FQDESV (reference sequence). This CDR3 spans 17 amino acids. The CDR3 bases are TGTGCCAGCAGCTCGCGAGGGTTAGCGGGAGGCACCGGGGAGCTGTTTTTT. As protein: CASSSRGLAGGTGELFF.

This rearrangement joins TRBV25-1 to TRBJ2-1; D uncertain. The ends were cut back, 4 bases at V and 9 bases at J, with 16 bases in the middle. The CDR3 length is 14 residues. Germline V gene data show CDR1 as MGHDK and CDR2 as SYGVNS. In DNA, the CDR3 is TGTGCCAGCAGTGGGCGCAGAGTCTTTCTTGAGCAGTTCTTC. This codes for CASSGRRVFLEQFF.

The sample holds a few counts of this clonotype. The chain is built from TRBV29-1 and TRBJ1-2, with 8 bases aligning to TRBD1. This CDR3 has 13 amino acids. In germline, CDR1 is SQVTM, CDR2 ANQGSEA. V lost 7 bases to trimming and J lost 1 base; unmatched junction nucleotides: 5. CDR3 sequence: CSAGTGLNYGYTF. CDR3 coding DNA: TGCAGCGCGGGGACAGGCCTTAACTATGGCTACACCTTC. Full variable domain (outside the CDR3, taken from reference TRBV29-1 and TRBJ1-2): SAVISQKPSRDICQRGTSLTIQCQVDSQVTMMFWYRQQPGQSLTLIATANQGSEATYESGFVIDKFPISRPNLTFSTLTVSNMSPEDSSIYLCSAGTGLNYGYTFGSGTRLTVV.

This clonotype was seen a handful of times. The genes are TRBV3-1 and TRBJ2-1; 7 positions agree with TRBD2. CDR1 LGHDT and CDR2 YNNKEL come from the germline V gene (reference sequence). The junction had 17 bases not matched to a gene; V was cut back by 5 bases and J by 7 bases. This CDR3 spans 17 amino acids. CDR3 sequence reads: CASSDPFWGGRINEQFF. The CDR3 coding sequence is TGTGCCAGCAGCGATCCCTTTTGGGGCGGGAGAATAAATGAGCAGTTCTTC.